Below, 12 T cell receptor beta chains from the same sample are listed, as sequenced in a study of CD8 T cells in ankylosing spondylitis. TCRdb ran MiXCR on the 5' RACE reads and lists one entry per CDR3 protein. The table has roughly 40,000 distinct CDR3 sequences, 2.5% to 3% seen once. Sequenced material: blood, either unsorted or a sorted T cell fraction (not recorded which). These receptors were taken from a male donor with ankylosing spondylitis or in good health (not recorded which).

Comment on this clonotype: This may be a read error, as it is one base from a much larger clone. It is likely a read error, because the conserved phenylalanine at the end of the CDR3 is missing. V usage is TRBV9 and J usage is TRBJ2-1, with a weak D call TRBD2 (6 bases). The CDR3 totals 14 residues. Germline-derived CDR1 and CDR2 are SGDLS and YYNGEE. V was trimmed by 1 base and J by 4 bases, leaving 9 bases between them. CDR3 sequence (DNA): TGTGCCAGCAGCGTACGGGGGATTTACAATGAGCAGTTCGTC. Its protein product is CASSVRGIYNEQFV.

This clonotype was counted at least ten times. This chain connects TRBV29-1 to TRBJ1-6; D gene uncertain. Germline lookup yields CDR1 SQVTM and CDR2 ANQGSEA. The length of the CDR3 is 17 residues. Trimming removed 5 bases at V and 5 bases at J, with 22 bases between. CDR3 nucleotide sequence: TGCAGCGTTCTTCCAAAAACTAAACCGGGCGATAATTCACCCCTCCACTTT. The encoded protein is CSVLPKTKPGDNSPLHF.

The sample holds many counts of this clonotype. The chain couples TRBV9 to TRBJ2-7; D call uncertain. Germline-derived CDR1 and CDR2 are SGDLS and YYNGEE. Trimming removed 0 bases at V and 1 base at J, with 8 bases between. CDR3 size: 14 residues. Here the CDR3 reads CASSVDPGSYEQYF. CDR3 in DNA: TGTGCCAGCAGCGTAGATCCCGGGTCCTACGAGCAGTACTTC.

This clonotype has a count of ten or more. The rearrangement joins TRBV9 to TRBJ1-6; no firm D call. Germline V lookup: CDR1 SGDLS, CDR2 YYNGEE. This CDR3 is 13 amino acids long. Trimming removed 1 base at V and 8 bases at J, with 7 bases between. The CDR3 sequence: CASSVRGDSPLHF. The CDR3 nucleotides read TGTGCCAGCAGCGTACGGGGTGATTCACCCCTCCACTTT.

In this sample, this clonotype turned up many times. The V and J genes are TRBV9 and TRBJ2-1; 7 positions match TRBD2. Germline V gives CDR1 SGDLS, CDR2 YYNGEE. V lost 0 bases to trimming and J lost 5 bases; unmatched junction nucleotides: 8. The CDR3 totals 16 residues. CDR3 protein: CASSVGGGVNHNEQFF. CDR3 DNA sequence: TGTGCCAGCAGCGTAGGGGGGGGAGTAAACCACAATGAGCAGTTCTTC.

This clonotype was recorded many times. The rearrangement uses TRBV9 and TRBJ2-7; D might be TRBD2 (6 bases). Trimming removed 1 base at V and 4 bases at J, with 12 bases between. In germline, CDR1 is SGDLS, CDR2 YYNGEE. The CDR3 length is 14 residues. DNA for the CDR3: TGTGCCAGCAGCGTATCCGCGGGACCTTACGAGCAGTACTTC. Amino acids: CASSVSAGPYEQYF.

In this sample, this clonotype turned up many times. The chain employs TRBV9 and TRBJ2-2; 9 nucleotides line up with TRBD2. This CDR3 comprises 15 residues. Germline assignment: CDR1 SGDLS and CDR2 YYNGEE. V dropped 4 bases and J dropped 5; count of bases not matched to a gene: 6. The CDR3 DNA sequence: TGTGCCAGCAGCCGGGGGACTAGCTTTACCGGGGAGCTGTTTTTT. Translating it yields CASSRGTSFTGELFF.

This clonotype has ten or more counts. The chain uses TRBV9 and TRBJ1-1; 8 bases line up with TRBD1. The CDR3 sequence is 14 residues long. Per the germline V gene, CDR1 is SGDLS and CDR2 is YYNGEE. The V gene end was trimmed by 3 bases and the J gene end by 5 bases; junction bases not matched to a gene: 6. As DNA, the CDR3 is TGTGCCAGCAGCGCCACAGGGGGAGGGACTGAAGCTTTCTTT. Translating gives CASSATGGGTEAFF. Based on the CDR3 plus reference TRBV9 and TRBJ1-1, the full variable domain is DSGVTQTPKHLITATGQRVTLRCSPRSGDLSVYWYQQSLDQGLQFLIQYYNGEERAKGNILERFSAQQFPDLHSELNLSSLELGDSALYFCASSATGGGTEAFFGQGTRLTVV.

This clonotype came up many times. The chain is built from TRBV9 and TRBJ2-1; 13 nucleotides agree with TRBD2. The germline V gene has CDR1 SGDLS and CDR2 YYNGEE. The CDR3 totals 15 residues. With 3 bases clipped from V and 7 bases from J, the junction kept 4 bases outside the gene matches. CDR3 bases: TGTGCCAGCAGCGGGACTAGCGGGAGAGGTAATGAGCAGTTCTTC. Amino acid sequence: CASSGTSGRGNEQFF.

This clonotype was counted at least ten times. The CDR3 sequence: CASTQGGVSPLHF. DNA for the CDR3: TGTGCCAGCACCCAGGGGGGGGTTTCACCCCTCCACTTT. This chain joins TRBV9 and TRBJ1-6; 7 bases match TRBD1. The CDR3 sequence is 13 residues long. Looked up from germline, CDR1 is SGDLS and CDR2 is YYNGEE. V trimming: 6 bases; J trimming: 9 bases; junction bases outside the gene matches: 6.

This clonotype was recorded many times. Here the CDR3 reads CASSVAPGMNTGELFF. CDR3 sequence (DNA): TGTGCCAGCAGCGTAGCCCCTGGGATGAACACCGGGGAGCTGTTTTTT. This chain connects TRBV9 to TRBJ2-2; no definite D call. The germline CDR1 and CDR2 sequences are SGDLS and YYNGEE. This CDR3 has 16 residues. Trimming removed 0 bases at V and 1 base at J, with 10 bases between.

The table lists this clonotype with many counts. The chain uses TRBV7-7 and TRBJ2-7, with a weak D call TRBD1 (6 bases). The CDR3 has 15 residues. CDR1 is SSHAT and CDR2 is FNYEAQ in the germline V gene (reference sequence). Trimming shortened V by 4 bases and J by 5 bases, and 18 bases separated the two germline ends. The CDR3, as DNA: TGTGCCAGCAGCTCCCAAGGGGGTTCCATAGACGAGCAGTACTTC. It is translated as CASSSQGGSIDEQYF. The full variable domain, completed using reference TRBV7-7 and TRBJ2-7, is GAGVSQSPRYKVTKRGQDVTLRCDPISSHATLYWYQQALGQGPEFLTYFNYEAQPDKSGLPSDRFSAERPEGSISTLTIQRTEQRDSAMYRCASSSQGGSIDEQYFGPGTRLTVT.